The sequence of this TCR beta chain was determined in a study of OX40 agonist ivuxolimab in advanced cancers. Profiling relied on immunoSEQ multiplex PCR, and the TCRdb table lists in-frame clones only, not all of them. The table shows fewer than 200,000 clones, with roughly 92% occurring only once. The CDR3 length is 11 residues. Per germline, CDR1 SGDLS and CDR2 YYNGEE. V was pared by 3 bases and J by 6 bases, with 7 bases between. The source of this sequence is an adult with an advanced solid tumor such as melanoma, head and neck, liver or kidney cancer. The J gene is TRBJ2-7, the V gene TRBV9; D gene unclear. Sequenced material: CD4+ or CD8+ T cells sorted from blood, taken in a trial of the OX40 agonist ivuxolimab. The CDR3 DNA follows: TGTGCCAGCAGCGCCTACGGCGAGCAGTACTTC. It translates to CASSAYGEQYF.